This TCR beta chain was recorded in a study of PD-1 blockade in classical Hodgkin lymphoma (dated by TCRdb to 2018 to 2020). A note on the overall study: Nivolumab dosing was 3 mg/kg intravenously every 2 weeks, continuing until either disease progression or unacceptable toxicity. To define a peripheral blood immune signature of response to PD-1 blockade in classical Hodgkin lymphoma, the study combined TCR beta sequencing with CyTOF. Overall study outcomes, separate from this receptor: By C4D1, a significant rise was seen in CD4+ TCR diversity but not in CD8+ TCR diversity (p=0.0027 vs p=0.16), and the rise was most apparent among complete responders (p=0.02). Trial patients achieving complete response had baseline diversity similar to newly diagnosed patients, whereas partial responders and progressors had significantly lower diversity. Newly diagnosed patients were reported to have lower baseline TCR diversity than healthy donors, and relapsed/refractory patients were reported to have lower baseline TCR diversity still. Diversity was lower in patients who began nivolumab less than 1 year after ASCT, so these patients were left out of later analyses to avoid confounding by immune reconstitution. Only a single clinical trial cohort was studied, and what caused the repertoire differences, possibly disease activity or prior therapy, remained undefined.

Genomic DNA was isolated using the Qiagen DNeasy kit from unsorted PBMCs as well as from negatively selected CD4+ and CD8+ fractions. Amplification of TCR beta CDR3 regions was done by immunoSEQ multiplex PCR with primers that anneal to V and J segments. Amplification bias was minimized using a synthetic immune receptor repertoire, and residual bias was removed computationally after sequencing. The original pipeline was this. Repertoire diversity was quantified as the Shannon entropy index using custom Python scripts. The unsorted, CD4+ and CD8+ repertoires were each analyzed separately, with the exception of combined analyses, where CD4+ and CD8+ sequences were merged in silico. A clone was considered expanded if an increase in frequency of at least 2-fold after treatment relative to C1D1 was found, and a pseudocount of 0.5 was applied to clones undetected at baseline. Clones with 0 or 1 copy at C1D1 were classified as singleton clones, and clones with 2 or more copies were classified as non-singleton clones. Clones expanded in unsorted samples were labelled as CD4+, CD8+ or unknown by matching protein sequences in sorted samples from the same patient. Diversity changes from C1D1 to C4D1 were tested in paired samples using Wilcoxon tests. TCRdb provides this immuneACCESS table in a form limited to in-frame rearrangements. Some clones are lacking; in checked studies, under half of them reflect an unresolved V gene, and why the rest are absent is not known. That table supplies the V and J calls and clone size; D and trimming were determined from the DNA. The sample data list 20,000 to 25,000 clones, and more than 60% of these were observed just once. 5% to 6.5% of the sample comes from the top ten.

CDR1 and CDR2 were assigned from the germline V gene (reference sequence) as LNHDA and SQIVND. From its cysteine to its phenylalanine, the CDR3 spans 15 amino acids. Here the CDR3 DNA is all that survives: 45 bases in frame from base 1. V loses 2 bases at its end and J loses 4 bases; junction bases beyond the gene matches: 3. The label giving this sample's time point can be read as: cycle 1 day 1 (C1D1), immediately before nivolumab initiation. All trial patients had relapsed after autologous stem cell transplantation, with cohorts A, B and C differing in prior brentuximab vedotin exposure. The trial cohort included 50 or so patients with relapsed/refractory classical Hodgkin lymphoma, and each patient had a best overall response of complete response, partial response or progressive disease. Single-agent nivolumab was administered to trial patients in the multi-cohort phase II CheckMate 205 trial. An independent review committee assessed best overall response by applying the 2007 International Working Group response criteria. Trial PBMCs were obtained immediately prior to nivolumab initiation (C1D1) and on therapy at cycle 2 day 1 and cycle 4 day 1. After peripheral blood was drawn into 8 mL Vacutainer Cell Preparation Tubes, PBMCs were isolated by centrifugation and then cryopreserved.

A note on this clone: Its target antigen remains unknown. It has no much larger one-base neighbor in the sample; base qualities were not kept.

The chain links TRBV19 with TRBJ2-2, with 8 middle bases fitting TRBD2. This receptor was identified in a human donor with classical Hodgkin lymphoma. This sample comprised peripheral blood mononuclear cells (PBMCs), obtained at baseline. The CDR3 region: CASSINGRATGELFF. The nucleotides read TGTGCCAGTAGTATAAACGGGAGGGCCACCGGGGAGCTGTTTTTT.